This T cell receptor (beta chain) derives from a study of CD8+CD57+ T cells in acquired aplastic anemia. Background on the study: Quantities of DNA derived from sorted CD4+ and CD8+ cells averaged around 3 ug. Study-level findings and limits: Researchers report that some 31 CD8+ CDR3 sequences appeared in both patients and controls.

As for this clonotype: Its specificity is not known. The junction does not match germline at one end; this may be a read error.

This CDR3 region has 15 residues. Germline V gene data show CDR1 as SGDLS and CDR2 as YYNGEE. Patients picked for sequencing had shown CD8+CD57+ cell expansion detected by flow cytometry. Both TCR beta VDJ combination and CDR3 sequence profiling were carried out. Genomic DNA was the template for this profiling. TCRdb re-called the reads through MiXCR, storing one row per CDR3 protein. This sample has a few hundred thousand distinct CDR3 sequences, with approximately 80% found just once. This clonotype was sampled from a human donor with aplastic anemia. Sequencing was carried out using sorted CD4+, CD8+, or CD8+CD57+ T cells (not recorded which) from PBMCs. The chain recombines TRBV9 with TRBJ2-1; D might be TRBD2 (6 bases). CDR3 in DNA: TGTGCCAGTAGCGTAGGTAGCGGCTCCTCCTATGAGCAGTTCTTC. It encodes CASSVGSGSSYEQFF.